The T cell receptor beta chain described here comes from a study of T cells in localized non-small cell lung cancer. This clone is a singleton in its sample. The target antigen is unknown. Regarding the study as a whole: Greater blood T cell density accompanied longer overall survival.

Germline V gives CDR1 SGHNT, CDR2 YYREEE (reference sequence). The CDR3 sequence is 15 residues long. The junction had 14 bases not matched to a gene; V was cut back by 3 bases and J by 10 bases. Repertoires were generated with immunoSEQ multiplex PCR, while TCRdb's copy carries only in-frame clones and drops some. This repertoire shows roughly 72,000 clones, approximately 80% found once; its top ten account for 8% to 10%. The genes are TRBV5-4 and TRBJ1-1; 8 nucleotides match TRBD1. Specimen: peripheral blood, collected before any cancer treatment. This clonotype was obtained from a female donor at least 60 years old with stage I lung adenocarcinoma. CDR3 protein: CASSSAGGASEGAFF. CDR3 bases: TGTGCCAGCAGCTCTGCAGGGGGCGCGAGTGAAGGAGCTTTCTTT.